The following is a T cell receptor (beta chain) sequence with its context. Its antigen is currently unknown. Trimming left V 1 base short and J 7 bases short, with 7 bases between. The CDR3 extends over 12 amino acids. The germline V gene has CDR1 SGHNT and CDR2 YYREEE (reference sequence). The source of the sample is a study of OX40 agonist ivuxolimab in advanced cancers. The overall study: Across the patients, intravenous ivuxolimab was delivered every 2 weeks at 0.01 to 10 mg/kg.

TCRdb's copy holds only in-frame clones and misses some; the assay was immunoSEQ multiplex PCR. The sample shows about 59,000 clones, approximately 89% of them seen only once. General study points: Also showing low normalized T-cell clonal expansion were some of the nonresponders.

The receptor was isolated from an adult with an advanced solid tumor such as melanoma, head and neck, liver or kidney cancer. Material: CD4+ or CD8+ T cells sorted from blood, obtained in a trial of the OX40 agonist ivuxolimab. V is TRBV5-4 and J is TRBJ2-3; D may be TRBD2 (5 bases). CDR3 nucleotide sequence: TGTGCCAGCAGCTTGACGGGGAATACGCAGTATTTT. Amino acids: CASSLTGNTQYF.